The 15 T cell receptor beta chains below were found in one sample sequenced in a study of cytomegalovirus exposure and HLA in healthy donors. With 60 Vbeta and 13 Jbeta primers, the PCR was carried out. Only in-frame clones appear in the TCRdb table, and some are missing; sequencing was by immunoSEQ multiplex PCR. The sample lists 220,000 or so clones; 65% to 75% were seen once. The sequenced material came from PBMCs. The receptors stem from a woman aged 25 to 39 in good health and CMV-seronegative.

The V and J genes are TRBV19 and TRBJ1-1, with a tentative D call TRBD1 (6 bases). The ends were cut back, 9 bases at V and 3 bases at J, with 8 bases in the middle. Germline CDR1 is LNHDA and CDR2 is SQIVND (reference sequence). The CDR3 covers 11 residues. The CDR3 spells CASEGDTEAFF. In nucleotides, the CDR3 is TGTGCCAGCGAGGGGGACACTGAAGCTTTCTTT. Full variable domain (missing parts from reference TRBV19 and TRBJ1-1): DGGITQSPKYLFRKEGQNVTLSCEQNLNHDAMYWYRQDPGQGLRLIYYSQIVNDFQKGDIAEGYSVSREKKESFPLTVTSAQKNPTAFYLCASEGDTEAFFGQGTRLTVV.

The chain combines TRBV2 with TRBJ1-1, with 8 bases fitting TRBD1. Germline CDR1 SNHLY, CDR2 FYNNEI. This CDR3 has 17 amino acids. V lost 8 bases and J lost 0; bases outside the gene matches: 14. As DNA, the CDR3 is TGTGCCAGCCCCGGGGGGACAGGAGTATCCTTGAACACTGAAGCTTTCTTT. Translated: CASPGGTGVSLNTEAFF.

The V call is TRBV6-6, the J call TRBJ2-7, with D hard to call. The V end lost 5 bases, the J end lost 3 bases, and 17 bases lay between the germline ends. Germline assignment: CDR1 MNHNY and CDR2 SVGAGI (reference sequence). This CDR3 has 15 amino acids. Here the CDR3 reads CASSPHYSRHYEQYF. DNA of the CDR3: TGTGCCAGCAGTCCCCATTACTCCAGACACTACGAGCAGTACTTC.

The genes are TRBV27 and TRBJ1-4; 9 nucleotides align to TRBD1. Germline CDR1 MNHEY, CDR2 SMNVEV (reference sequence). CDR3 length: 15 residues. Trimming at V came to 7 bases and at J to 3 bases, leaving 6 bases not matched to a gene. CDR3 nucleotides: TGTGCCAGCAATACCGGGACAGGGCCTAATGAAAAACTGTTTTTT. It codes for CASNTGTGPNEKLFF.

The genes are TRBV7-8 and TRBJ2-5; TRBD2 aligns across 8 bases. This CDR3 has 16 amino acids. CDR1 SGHVS and CDR2 FQNEAQ come from the germline V gene. The ends lost 2 bases at V and 5 bases at J; junction bases unmatched: 10. The CDR3 coding sequence is TGTGCCAGCAGCTTATATGAGCGGGAGTATATGGAGACCCAGTACTTC. It codes for CASSLYEREYMETQYF.

This sequence joins TRBV30 and TRBJ2-5; 16 nucleotides agree with TRBD2. The CDR3 is made up of 21 amino acids. The V and J ends lost 1 base and 3 bases, in that order; junction bases with no gene match: 17. Germline values: CDR1 GTSNPN, CDR2 SVGIG (reference sequence). The chain's CDR3 is CAWSGRRITGTSGREKETQYF. CDR3 in DNA: TGTGCCTGGAGTGGGCGCAGGATAACCGGGACTAGCGGGAGGGAAAAAGAGACCCAGTACTTC.

The chain joins TRBV25-1 to TRBJ2-1, with 8 nucleotides matching TRBD2. V was pared by 4 bases and J by 6 bases, with 8 bases of the junction left unmatched. The CDR3 totals 15 residues. CDR1 MGHDK and CDR2 SYGVNS come from the germline V gene. DNA for the CDR3: TGTGCCAGCAGTGGTCCCCTAGCGGGCCGCAATGAGCAGTTCTTC. It specifies CASSGPLAGRNEQFF.

In this sample, this clone turned up a few times. A much larger clonotype is one base distant, so this may be a read error. V and J are TRBV4-2 and TRBJ2-5; no firm D call. This CDR3 region has 14 residues. Germline CDR1 and CDR2: LGHNA and YNFKEQ. In DNA, the CDR3 is TGTGCCAGCAGCCAGATCGTCACTACCGAGACCCAGCACTTC. As protein: CASSQIVTTETQHF.

V gene TRBV6-1 combines with J gene TRBJ1-1, with 8 bases that match TRBD1. Trimming cost V 4 bases and J 6 bases; bases outside gene matches: 4. The CDR3 is 13 residues long. The germline gives CDR1 MNHNS, CDR2 SASEGT. CDR3 in DNA: TGTGCCAGCAGTGTAGACAGGGGAGCTGAAGCTTTCTTT. Amino acids: CASSVDRGAEAFF.

This chain connects TRBV14 to TRBJ1-1, with TRBD1 identical over 8 bases. The V segment lost 0 bases and the J segment 1 base; nucleotides outside the gene matches: 10. In germline, CDR1 is SGHDN, CDR2 FVKESK. This CDR3 region has 18 residues. CDR3 coding DNA: TGTGCCAGCAGCCAAGATTGGCCCCCCGGACAGGGGAACACTGAAGCTTTCTTT. Amino acid sequence: CASSQDWPPGQGNTEAFF.

This clone has just a few counts. This chain joins TRBV5-1 and TRBJ1-3; TRBD1 aligns across 7 bases. V was pared by 7 bases and J by 4 bases, with 8 bases of the junction left unmatched. The CDR3 length is 14 residues. The germline gives CDR1 SGHRS, CDR2 YFSETQ. The CDR3 DNA sequence: TGCGCCAGCGGCGAGACAGGGACCGGAAACACCATATATTTT. This codes for CASGETGTGNTIYF. Full variable domain (rest looked up from reference TRBV5-1 and TRBJ1-3): KAGVTQTPRYLIKTRGQQVTLSCSPISGHRSVSWYQQTPGQGLQFLFEYFSETQRNKGNFPGRFSGRQFSNSRSEMNVSTLELGDSALYLCASGETGTGNTIYFGEGSWLTVV.

The chain combines TRBV21-1 with TRBJ1-1; the D segment call TRBD1 is taken from the table without a DNA check. TRBV21-1 has pseudogene status. The CDR3 contains 16 residues. In DNA form, the CDR3 reads TGTGCCACTTACAGGGGGCGCAAAGGTAGGAACACTGAAGCTTTCTTT. It is translated as CATYRGRKGRNTEAFF.

For the CDR3, the DNA is TGCGCCAGCAGTTTCGGGACAGGGGGCACGAACACCGGGGAGCTGTTTTTT. Amino acid sequence: CASSFGTGGTNTGELFF. The chain has TRBV10-1 and TRBJ2-2; 12 nucleotides agree with TRBD1. The length of the CDR3 is 17 residues. The germline gives CDR1 WNHNN, CDR2 SYGVQD (reference sequence). Trimming at V came to 5 bases and at J to 0 bases, leaving 4 bases not matched to a gene.

The rearrangement joins TRBV30 to TRBJ2-5; TRBD2 might be the D (6 bases). Between the trimmed V and J ends, which lost 4 bases and 5 bases, there was a span of 17 bases. The length of the CDR3 is 14 residues. The germline V gene has CDR1 GTSNPN and CDR2 SVGIG (reference sequence). The CDR3 bases are TGTGCCTGGAAGCCTGGGACTGCCTTTGAGACCCAGTACTTC. This encodes CAWKPGTAFETQYF.

The chain joins TRBV5-8 to TRBJ2-1; TRBD1 aligns across 12 bases. There are 16 residues in the CDR3. CDR1 is SGHTS, CDR2 YDEGEE, per germline. With 4 bases clipped from V and 8 bases from J, the junction kept 10 bases outside the gene matches. CDR3 coding DNA: TGTGCCAGCAGCCCGGGGGGGACAGGGGGCTTTGATGAGCAGTTCTTC. It codes for CASSPGGTGGFDEQFF.